This passage covers 9 T cell receptor beta chains from one sample sequenced in a study of shared clonotypes between healthy human individuals (dated by TCRdb to the early 2020s). Libraries were prepared through the immunoSEQ multiplex PCR assay. TCRdb took this table from immuneACCESS and kept in-frame rearrangements with V and J called. Such tables lack part of the clones; where checked against another copy, unresolved V genes explain under half of the gap, and the rest is unexplained. This sample comprises around 1.5 million clones, 95% to 99% of them detected only once. Of the sample, roughly 0.4% falls within the top ten clones. Material: naive CD4+ T cells sorted from blood. The sample's cell subset or site label is to be understood as: CD45RA+ positively selected. These receptors originate from a man aged 30 to 39 in good health.

This chain uses TRBV7-8 with TRBJ2-5; D remains ambiguous. CDR3 length equals 13 residues. V was shortened by 5 bases and J by 4 bases, with 11 bases between the two germline ends. The V gene's germline CDR1 is SGHVS and CDR2 FQNEAQ. CDR3 in amino acids: CASSLTTRETQYF. The CDR3, as DNA: TGTGCCAGCAGCCTGACCACCCGAGAGACCCAGTACTTC.

V and J are TRBV7-9 and TRBJ2-4, with a possible D match to TRBD1 (6 bases). The CDR3 covers 17 residues. Germline lookup yields CDR1 SEHNR and CDR2 FQNEAQ (reference sequence). Trimming cost V 6 bases and J 0 bases, with 18 bases left between them. CDR3: CASSDGTSNLAKNIQYF. The DNA of the CDR3 is TGTGCCAGCAGTGACGGGACAAGCAATCTAGCCAAAAACATTCAGTACTTC.

The chain carries TRBV5-8 and TRBJ1-5, with a tentative D call TRBD1 (5 bases). CDR1 is SGHTS, CDR2 YDEGEE, per germline. The CDR3 covers 15 residues. The V end was cut by 1 base, the J end by 2 bases, with 10 bases between. The CDR3 loop is CASSLPGRRNQPQHF. CDR3 in DNA: TGTGCCAGCAGCTTGCCGGGGCGGCGCAATCAGCCCCAGCATTTT. The variable domain in full, with the rest retrieved from reference TRBV5-8 and TRBJ1-5, is EAGVTQSPTHLIKTRGQQATLRCSPISGHTSVYWYQQALGLGLQFLLWYDEGEERNRGNFPPRFSGRQFPNYSSELNVNALELEDSALYLCASSLPGRRNQPQHFGDGTRLSIL.

V and J are TRBV7-9 and TRBJ2-5; tentatively, D is TRBD1 (6 bases). Germline V gives CDR1 SEHNR, CDR2 FQNEAQ (reference sequence). The CDR3 runs to 17 residues. V lost 1 base, J lost 5 bases, and 20 bases lay in between. The CDR3 sequence: CASSLDYGTPTFETQYF. CDR3 DNA: TGTGCCAGCAGCTTAGACTATGGGACACCGACGTTCGAGACCCAGTACTTC.

V and J are TRBV28 and TRBJ2-1, with 8 positions matching TRBD2. CDR1 MDHEN and CDR2 SYDVKM come from the germline V gene. The CDR3 runs to 15 residues. Losses at the gene ends were 3 bases for V and 5 bases for J; bases not matched to a gene: 6. For the CDR3, the DNA is TGTGCCAGCAGTTTCAGCGGGAGAGTTCACAATGAGCAGTTCTTC. It translates to CASSFSGRVHNEQFF.

This rearrangement joins TRBV29-1 to TRBJ1-1; 8 bases are shared with TRBD1. Trimming took 7 bases from V and 8 from J; bases not matched to a gene: 12. CDR3 length: 13 residues. CDR1 and CDR2 from the germline V gene are SQVTM and ANQGSEA. CDR3 sequence: CSGSQRQGMEAFF. DNA of the CDR3: TGCAGCGGATCCCAAAGACAGGGGATGGAAGCTTTCTTT.

The chain carries TRBV21-1 and TRBJ2-7; no DNA check was done on the table's D call, TRBD2. TRBV21-1 represents a pseudogene. This CDR3 spans 15 amino acids. In nucleotides, the CDR3 is TGTGCCAGCAGGTTGAGGGAATGGGAATCCTACGAGCAGTACTTC. It yields the protein CASRLREWESYEQYF.

As for this clone: Other DNA sequences in the same sample also yield this CDR3. The chain has TRBV7-9 and TRBJ1-5; no clear D. Germline CDR1 SEHNR, CDR2 FQNEAQ (reference sequence). The V end was cut by 3 bases, the J end by 4 bases, with 7 bases between. The CDR3 extends over 13 amino acids. In nucleotides, the CDR3 is TGTGCCAGCAGCTTGGACGGAAATCAGCCCCAGCATTTT. Protein: CASSLDGNQPQHF.

The chain uses TRBV5-1 and TRBJ2-1, with TRBD1 matching 7 bases. The CDR3 extends over 15 amino acids. The germline gives CDR1 SGHRS, CDR2 YFSETQ. Trimming cost V 4 bases and J 2 bases; bases outside gene matches: 6. Here the CDR3 reads CASSATGVTYNEQFF. DNA of the CDR3: TGCGCCAGCAGCGCAACAGGGGTTACCTACAATGAGCAGTTCTTC.